This TCR beta chain came from a study of shared clonotypes between healthy human individuals. It was into CD45RA+ naive and CD45RA-negative memory subsets that the CD4+ cells were split. The repertoire was sequenced with immunoSEQ multiplex PCR; TCRdb's copy has only in-frame clones and lacks some. The sample has about 2 million clones, 85% to 95% seen once. In its sample, this clone was seen once. Its cognate antigen is unknown. Study observations and caveats: Sample collection involved blood only; tissue repertoires are likely different.

Material: naive CD4+ T cells sorted from blood. Specified subset: CD45RA+ positively selected. The sequence came from a man aged 18 to 30 in good health.

CDR3 amino acids: CASSSQPATGTNYGYTF. The CDR3 DNA reads TGTGCCAGCAGTTCTCAACCCGCGACAGGGACTAACTATGGCTACACCTTC. The rearrangement links TRBV28 to TRBJ1-2; 7 bases align to TRBD1. Trimming at V came to 4 bases and at J to 0 bases, leaving 11 bases not matched to a gene. CDR1 and CDR2 from the germline V gene are MDHEN and SYDVKM. CDR3 length: 17 amino acids.